This T cell receptor beta chain came from a study of cytotoxic CD8 clonotypes in ibrutinib-treated CLL. Study-level results: Baseline clonality was higher than in age-matched healthy donors and moved in step with circulating CD8+ T-cell counts.

Produced via immunoSEQ multiplex PCR; TCRdb's table is partial and in-frame only. The top ten hold under 2.5% of the sample, which has 150,000 or so clones, 75% to 90% seen once. Germline V gene lookup returns CDR1 SGHTA and CDR2 FQGNSA. Trimming removed 0 bases from V and 1 base from J, with 9 bases in between. This CDR3 is built from 16 residues. Comment on this clone: Its antigen is unidentified.

V and J are TRBV7-2 and TRBJ1-4; the D is unclear. The TCR originated in a human donor with chronic lymphocytic leukemia. The sequencing here drew on PBMCs, taken after 24 months of ibrutinib treatment. CDR3 bases: TGTGCCAGCAGCTTAGCTGGAAGAATAACTAATGAAAAACTGTTTTTT. This codes for CASSLAGRITNEKLFF.